This section outlines one T cell receptor (beta chain) sequence together with its context. The antigen remains unidentified. PCR involved 60 Vbeta and 13 Jbeta primers. The table came from immunoSEQ multiplex PCR; TCRdb's copy has only in-frame clones and leaves some out. The top ten hold more than 1.5% of the sample, which has 150,000 to 200,000 clones, about four fifths seen once. Trimming took 6 bases from V and 8 from J; bases not matched to a gene: 6. The germline V gene encodes CDR1 SEHNR and CDR2 FQNEAQ (reference sequence). The CDR3 has 14 residues. The sample originates from a study of cytomegalovirus exposure and HLA in healthy donors. Study-wide points: In an earlier analysis, most TCR beta V segments were productive about 87% or about 30% of the time.

Despite likely unrecorded immune exposures, the donors were nominally healthy at the time of sampling. The chain uses TRBV7-9 and TRBJ1-4; the match to TRBD1 covers 10 bases. The sequence was obtained from a man aged 18 to 30 in good health and CMV-seronegative. The sequenced sample was PBMCs. CDR3 in DNA: TGTGCCAGCAGTAGGGACAGGGGTTTCGAAAAACTGTTTTTT. This sequence encodes CASSRDRGFEKLFF. Complete variable domain (other parts from reference TRBV7-9 and TRBJ1-4): DTGVSQNPRHKITKRGQNVTFRCDPISEHNRLYWYRQTLGQGPEFLTYFQNEAQLEKSRLLSDRFSAERPKGSFSTLEIQRTEQGDSAMYLCASSRDRGFEKLFFGSGTQLSVL.